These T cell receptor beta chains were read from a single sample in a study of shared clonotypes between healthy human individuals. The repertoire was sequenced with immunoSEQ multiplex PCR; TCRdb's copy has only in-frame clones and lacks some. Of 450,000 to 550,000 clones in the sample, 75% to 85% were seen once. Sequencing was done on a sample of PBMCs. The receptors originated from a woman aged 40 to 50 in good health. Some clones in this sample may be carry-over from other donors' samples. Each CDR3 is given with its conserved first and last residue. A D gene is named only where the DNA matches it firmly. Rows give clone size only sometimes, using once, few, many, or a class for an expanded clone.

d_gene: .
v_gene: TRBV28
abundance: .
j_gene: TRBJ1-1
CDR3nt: TGTGCCAGCAGTTTGGGGGAACACACTGAAGCTTTCTTT
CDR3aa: CASSLGEHTEAFF

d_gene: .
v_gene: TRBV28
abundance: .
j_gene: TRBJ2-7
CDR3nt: TGTGCCAGCAGTCAGAGCACCCCCACCTACGAGCAGTACTTC
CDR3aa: CASSQSTPTYEQYF

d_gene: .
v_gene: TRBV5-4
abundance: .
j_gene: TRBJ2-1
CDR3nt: TGTGCCAGCAGCTTGGACGGACCCTCCTACAATGAGCAGTTCTTC
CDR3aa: CASSLDGPSYNEQFF

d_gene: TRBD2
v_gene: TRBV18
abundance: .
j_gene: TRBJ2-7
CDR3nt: TGTGCCAGCTCAACACTAGCGGGAGTGGACGAGCAGTACTTC
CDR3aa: CASSTLAGVDEQYF

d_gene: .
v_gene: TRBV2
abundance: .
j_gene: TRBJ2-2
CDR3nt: TGTGCCAGCAGTGAATGGGGGAGCCACACCGGGGAGCTGTTTTTT
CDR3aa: CASSEWGSHTGELFF

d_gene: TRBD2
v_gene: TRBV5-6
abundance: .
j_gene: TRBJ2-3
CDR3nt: TGTGCCAGCAGCTTGCTAGCGGCTTTCACAGATACGCAGTATTTT
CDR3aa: CASSLLAAFTDTQYF

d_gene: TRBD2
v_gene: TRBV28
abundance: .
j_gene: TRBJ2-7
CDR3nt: TGTGCCAGCAGCCTCTTAGCGGGAGTTTACGAGCAGTACTTC
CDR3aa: CASSLLAGVYEQYF

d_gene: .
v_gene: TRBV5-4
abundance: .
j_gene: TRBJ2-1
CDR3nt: TGTGCCAGCAGCTTGGTGGCTAGTCGGAGGAGCTCCTACAATGAGCAGTTCTTC
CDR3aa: CASSLVASRRSSYNEQFF

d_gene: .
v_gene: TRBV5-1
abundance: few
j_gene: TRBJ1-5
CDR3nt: TGCGCCAGCAGCTTGGATGGGGCATCGAGCAATCAGCCCCAGCATTTT
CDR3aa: CASSLDGASSNQPQHF

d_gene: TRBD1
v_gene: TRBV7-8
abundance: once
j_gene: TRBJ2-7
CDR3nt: TGTGCCAGCACCGACAGGGCCGGTGGGGGTTCCTACGAGCAGTACTTC
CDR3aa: CASTDRAGGGSYEQYF

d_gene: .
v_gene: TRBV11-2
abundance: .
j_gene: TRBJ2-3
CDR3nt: TGTGCCAGCAGCTTGCTACTAGTAGTCGGGGCAGATACGCAGTATTTT
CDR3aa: CASSLLLVVGADTQYF

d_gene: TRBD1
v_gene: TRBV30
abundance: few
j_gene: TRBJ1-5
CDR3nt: TGTGCCTGGAGTACAGGGGTCGGGGACAATCAGCCCCAGCATTTT
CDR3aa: CAWSTGVGDNQPQHF

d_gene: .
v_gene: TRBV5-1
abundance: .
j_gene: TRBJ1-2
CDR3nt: TGCGCCAGCAGCACCCGGGACCGCAATAGCTACACCTTC
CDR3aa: CASSTRDRNSYTF

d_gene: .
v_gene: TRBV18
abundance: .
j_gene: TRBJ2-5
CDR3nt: TGTGCCAGCTCACCCCGCCGGGAAGGGGGAGAGACCCAGTACTTC
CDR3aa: CASSPRREGGETQYF

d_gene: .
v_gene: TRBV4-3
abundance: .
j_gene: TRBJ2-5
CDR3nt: TGCGCCAGCAGCCAAGAGTGGACAGAAGGAGGGGAGACCCAGTACTTC
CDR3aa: CASSQEWTEGGETQYF

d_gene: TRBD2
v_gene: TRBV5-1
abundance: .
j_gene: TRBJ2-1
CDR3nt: TGCGCCAGCAGCTTGCAGGGCGGGAGGTCCTACAATGAGCAGTTCTTC
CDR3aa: CASSLQGGRSYNEQFF

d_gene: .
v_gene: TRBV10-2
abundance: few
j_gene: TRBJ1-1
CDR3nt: TGCGCCAGCAGTGACGGACAGCCGAACACTGAAGCTTTCTTT
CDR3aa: CASSDGQPNTEAFF

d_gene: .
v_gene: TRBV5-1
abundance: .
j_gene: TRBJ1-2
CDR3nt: TGCGCCAGCAGCTTGGAGGGGACGTTGGGCTATGGCTACACCTTC
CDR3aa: CASSLEGTLGYGYTF

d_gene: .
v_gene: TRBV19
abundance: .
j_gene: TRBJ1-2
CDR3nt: TGTGCCAGTAGGCTCCAGCCCGGGGGCGCGGATGGCTACACCTTC
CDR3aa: CASRLQPGGADGYTF

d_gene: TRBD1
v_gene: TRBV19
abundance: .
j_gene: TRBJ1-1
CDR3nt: TGTGCCAGTAGTATCGGCAGGGGACAGTCCGAAGCTTTCTTT
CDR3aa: CASSIGRGQSEAFF

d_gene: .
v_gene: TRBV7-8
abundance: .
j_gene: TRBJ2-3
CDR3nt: TGTGCCAGCAGTCGACATCCAGGAAGTGGCACAGATACGCAGTATTTT
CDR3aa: CASSRHPGSGTDTQYF

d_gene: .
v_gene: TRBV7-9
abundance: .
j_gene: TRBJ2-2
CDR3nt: TGTGCCAGCAGCTTAAGGGACTCCCCCGCCGGGGAGCTGTTTTTT
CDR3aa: CASSLRDSPAGELFF

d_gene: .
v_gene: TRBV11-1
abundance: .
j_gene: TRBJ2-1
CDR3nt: TGTGCCAGCAGCTTTGATCCTTCAATATACAATGAGCAGTTCTTC
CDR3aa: CASSFDPSIYNEQFF

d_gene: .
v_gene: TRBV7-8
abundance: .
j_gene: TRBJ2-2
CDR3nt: TGTGCCAGCAGCCGACAGCTAAACACCGGGGAGCTGTTTTTT
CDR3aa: CASSRQLNTGELFF

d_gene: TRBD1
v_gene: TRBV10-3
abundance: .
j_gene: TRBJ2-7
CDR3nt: TGTGCCATCAGGGGGGACAGCTACGAGCAGTACTTC
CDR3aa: CAIRGDSYEQYF

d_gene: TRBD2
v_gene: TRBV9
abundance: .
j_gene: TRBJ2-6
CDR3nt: TGTGCCAGCAGCGTGGGACTAGCGAGACTTTCTGGGGCCAACGTCCTGACTTTC
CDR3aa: CASSVGLARLSGANVLTF

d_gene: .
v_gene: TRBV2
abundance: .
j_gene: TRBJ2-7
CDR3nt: TGTGCCAGCAGTGTAGGTCCCTACGAGCAGTACTTC
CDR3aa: CASSVGPYEQYF

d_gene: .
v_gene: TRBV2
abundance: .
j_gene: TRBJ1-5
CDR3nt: TGTGCCAGCAGCCCAGGACAGATCAATCAGCCCCAGCATTTT
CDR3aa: CASSPGQINQPQHF

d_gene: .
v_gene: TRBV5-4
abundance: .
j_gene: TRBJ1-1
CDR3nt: TGTGCCAGCAGCTTGAGGGACTTGACTGAAGCCTTCTTT
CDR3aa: CASSLRDLTEAFF

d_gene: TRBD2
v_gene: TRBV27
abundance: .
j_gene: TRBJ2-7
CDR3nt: TGTGCCAGCAGTAGCGGGAGGGCCTCCTACGAGCAGTACTTC
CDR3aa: CASSSGRASYEQYF

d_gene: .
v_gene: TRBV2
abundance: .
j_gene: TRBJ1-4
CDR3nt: TGTGCCAGCAGTGACCCGACGGCCTATAATGAAAAACTGTTTTTT
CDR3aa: CASSDPTAYNEKLFF

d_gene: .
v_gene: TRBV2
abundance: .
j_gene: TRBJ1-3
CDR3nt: TGTGCCAGCAGTGCGATCGGAAACACCATATATTTT
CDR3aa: CASSAIGNTIYF

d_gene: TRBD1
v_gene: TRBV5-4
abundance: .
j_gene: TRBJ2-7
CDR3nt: TGTGCCAGCAGCCCCACAGGGGAGCCCTACGAGCAGTACTTC
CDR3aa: CASSPTGEPYEQYF

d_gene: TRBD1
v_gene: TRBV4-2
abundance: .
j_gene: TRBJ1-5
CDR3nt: TGTGCCAGCAGCCAAGCAGGGGGGAATCAGCCCCAGCATTTT
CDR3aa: CASSQAGGNQPQHF

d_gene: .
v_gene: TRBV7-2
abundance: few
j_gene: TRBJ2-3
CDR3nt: TGTGCCAGCAGCCTCGGCCGTCCCCGCACAGATACGCAGTATTTT
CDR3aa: CASSLGRPRTDTQYF

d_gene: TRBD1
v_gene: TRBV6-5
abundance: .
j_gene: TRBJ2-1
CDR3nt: TGTGCCAGCAGTTCGGGACAGGGGGCGTTCCTTGAGCAGTTCTTC
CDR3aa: CASSSGQGAFLEQFF

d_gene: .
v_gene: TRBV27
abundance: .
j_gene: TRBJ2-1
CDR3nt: TGTGCCAGCAGCCGGGGGCCGCCATCCTACAATGAGCAGTTCTTC
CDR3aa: CASSRGPPSYNEQFF

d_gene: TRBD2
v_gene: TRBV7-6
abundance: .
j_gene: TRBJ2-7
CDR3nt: TGTGCCAGCAGCTTAGGGTCGGGACTAGCGGTTAGCTCCTACGAGCAGTACTTC
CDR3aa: CASSLGSGLAVSSYEQYF

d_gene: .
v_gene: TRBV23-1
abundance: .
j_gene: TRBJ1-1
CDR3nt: TGCGCCAGCAGTCCCGGGCGGGGCGGATACACTGAAGCTTTCTTT
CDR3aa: CASSPGRGGYTEAFF

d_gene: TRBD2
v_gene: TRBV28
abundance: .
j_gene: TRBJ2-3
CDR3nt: TGTGCCAGCAGTGGTAGGGACTTATATAGCGGGAGCACAGATACGCAGTATTTT
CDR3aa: CASSGRDLYSGSTDTQYF

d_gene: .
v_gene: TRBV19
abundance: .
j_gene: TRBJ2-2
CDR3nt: TGTGCCAGTAGTATAGGGCGGAGGAACACCGGGGAGCTGTTTTTT
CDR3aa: CASSIGRRNTGELFF

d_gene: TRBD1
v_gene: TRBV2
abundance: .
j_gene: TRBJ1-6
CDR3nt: TGTGCCAGCAGCTCAGCTGCGGGACAGACCTCACCCCTCCACTTT
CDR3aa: CASSSAAGQTSPLHF